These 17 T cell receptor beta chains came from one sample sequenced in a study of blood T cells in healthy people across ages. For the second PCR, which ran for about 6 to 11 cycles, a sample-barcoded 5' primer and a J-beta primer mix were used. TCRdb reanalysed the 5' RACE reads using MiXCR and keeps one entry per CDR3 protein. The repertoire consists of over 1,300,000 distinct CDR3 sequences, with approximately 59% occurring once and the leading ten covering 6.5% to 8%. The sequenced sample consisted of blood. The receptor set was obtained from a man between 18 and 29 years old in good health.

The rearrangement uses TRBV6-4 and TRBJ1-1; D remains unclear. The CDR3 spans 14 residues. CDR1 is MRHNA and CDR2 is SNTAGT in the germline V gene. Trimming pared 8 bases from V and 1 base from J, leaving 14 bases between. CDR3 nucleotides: TGTGCCAGCCGTGCGAACAACAGGAACACTGAAGCTTTCTTT. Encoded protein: CASRANNRNTEAFF.

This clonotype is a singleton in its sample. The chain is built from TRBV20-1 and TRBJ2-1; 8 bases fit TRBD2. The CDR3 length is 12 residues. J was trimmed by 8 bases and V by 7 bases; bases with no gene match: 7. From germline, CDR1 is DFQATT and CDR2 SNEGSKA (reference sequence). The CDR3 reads CSGSSGGHEQFF. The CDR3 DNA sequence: TGCAGTGGGTCGAGCGGGGGCCATGAGCAGTTCTTC.

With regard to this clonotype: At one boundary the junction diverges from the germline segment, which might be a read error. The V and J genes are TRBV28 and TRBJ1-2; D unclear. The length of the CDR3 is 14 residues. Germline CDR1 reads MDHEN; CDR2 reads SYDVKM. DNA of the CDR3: TGTGCCGGCAGTTCCACTAGGGTAATGGGGGGCTACACCTTC. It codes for CAGSSTRVMGGYTF.

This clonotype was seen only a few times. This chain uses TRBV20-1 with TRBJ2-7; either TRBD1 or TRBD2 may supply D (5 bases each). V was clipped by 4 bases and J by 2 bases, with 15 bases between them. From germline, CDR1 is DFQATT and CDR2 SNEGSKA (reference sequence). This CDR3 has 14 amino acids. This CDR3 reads CSATHRDAAYEQYF. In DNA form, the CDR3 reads TGCAGTGCTACCCACCGGGACGCCGCCTACGAGCAGTACTTC.

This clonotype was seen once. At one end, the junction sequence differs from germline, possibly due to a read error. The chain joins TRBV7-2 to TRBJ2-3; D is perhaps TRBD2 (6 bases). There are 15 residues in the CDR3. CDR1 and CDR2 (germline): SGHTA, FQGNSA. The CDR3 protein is CASSLGGDSADTRYF. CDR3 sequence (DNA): TGTGCCAGCAGCTTAGGAGGGGACTCTGCAGATACGCGGTATTTT.

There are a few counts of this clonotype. The CDR3 DNA is TGCAGCGCCCTGAGGACGGACAATGAGCAGTTCTTC. It translates to CSALRTDNEQFF. This rearrangement joins TRBV29-1 to TRBJ2-1; D is unresolved. Germline-derived CDR1 and CDR2 are SQVTM and ANQGSEA. V was shortened by 7 bases and J by 5 bases, with 12 bases between the two germline ends. The CDR3 runs to 12 residues.

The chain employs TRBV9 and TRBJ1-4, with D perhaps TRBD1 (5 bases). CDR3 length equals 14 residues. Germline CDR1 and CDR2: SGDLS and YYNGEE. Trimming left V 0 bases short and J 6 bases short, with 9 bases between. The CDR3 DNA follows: TGTGCCAGCAGCGTAGGGGGGATTGATGAAAAACTGTTTTTT. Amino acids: CASSVGGIDEKLFF. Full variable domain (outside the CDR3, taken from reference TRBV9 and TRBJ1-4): DSGVTQTPKHLITATGQRVTLRCSPRSGDLSVYWYQQSLDQGLQFLIQYYNGEERAKGNILERFSAQQFPDLHSELNLSSLELGDSALYFCASSVGGIDEKLFFGSGTQLSVL.

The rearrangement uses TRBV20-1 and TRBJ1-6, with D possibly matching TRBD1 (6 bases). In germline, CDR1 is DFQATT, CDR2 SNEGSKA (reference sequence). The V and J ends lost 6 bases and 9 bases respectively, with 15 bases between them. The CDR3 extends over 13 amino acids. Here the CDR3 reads CSAYDGGGSPLHF. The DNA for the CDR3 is TGCAGTGCCTATGACGGGGGCGGTTCACCCCTCCACTTT.

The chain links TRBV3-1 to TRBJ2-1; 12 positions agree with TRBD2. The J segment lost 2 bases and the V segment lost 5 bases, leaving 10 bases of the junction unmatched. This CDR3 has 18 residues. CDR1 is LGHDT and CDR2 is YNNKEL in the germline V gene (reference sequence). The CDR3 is CASSGLAGGPEAYNEQFF. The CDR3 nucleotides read TGTGCCAGCAGCGGCCTAGCGGGGGGGCCGGAGGCCTACAATGAGCAGTTCTTC.

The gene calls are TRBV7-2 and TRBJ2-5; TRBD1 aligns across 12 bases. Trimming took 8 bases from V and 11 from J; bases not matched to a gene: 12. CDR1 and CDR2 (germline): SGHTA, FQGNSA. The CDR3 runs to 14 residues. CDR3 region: CASGPGQGAREQYF. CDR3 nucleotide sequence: TGTGCCAGCGGACCGGGACAGGGGGCGCGTGAGCAGTACTTC. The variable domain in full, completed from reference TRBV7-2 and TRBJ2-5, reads GAGVSQSPSNKVTEKGKDVELRCDPISGHTALYWYRQSLGQGLEFLIYFQGNSAPDKSGLPSDRFSAERTGGSVSTLTIQRTQQEDSAVYLCASGPGQGAREQYFGPGTRLLVL.

The CDR3 nucleotides are TGCAGTGCTAGAGACGGGGGACTAGGTAGCACCGGGGAGCTGTTTTTT. As protein: CSARDGGLGSTGELFF. V gene TRBV20-1 combines with J gene TRBJ2-2, with TRBD2 matching over 8 bases. Germline V lookup: CDR1 DFQATT, CDR2 SNEGSKA (reference sequence). V lost 0 bases to trimming and J lost 4 bases; unmatched junction nucleotides: 7. CDR3 length: 16 residues.

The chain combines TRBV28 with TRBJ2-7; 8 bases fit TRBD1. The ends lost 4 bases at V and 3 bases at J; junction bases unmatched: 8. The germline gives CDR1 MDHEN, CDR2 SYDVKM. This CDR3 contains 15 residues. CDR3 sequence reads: CASSSPYRGNYEQYF. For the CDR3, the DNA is TGTGCCAGCAGTTCCCCTTACAGGGGGAACTACGAGCAGTACTTC.

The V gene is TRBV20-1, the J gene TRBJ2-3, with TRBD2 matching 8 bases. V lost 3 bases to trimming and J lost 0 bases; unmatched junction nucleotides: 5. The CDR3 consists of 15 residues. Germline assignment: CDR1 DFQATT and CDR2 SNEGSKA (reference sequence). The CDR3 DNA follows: TGCAGTGCTAGCTCGGGAGGGCCTAGCACAGATACGCAGTATTTT. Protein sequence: CSASSGGPSTDTQYF.

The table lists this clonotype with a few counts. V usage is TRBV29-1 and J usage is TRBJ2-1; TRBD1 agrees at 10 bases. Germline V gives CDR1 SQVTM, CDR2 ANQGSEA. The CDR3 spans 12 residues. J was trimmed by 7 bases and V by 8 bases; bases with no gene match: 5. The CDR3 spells CSRTGGGNEQFF. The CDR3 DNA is TGCAGCCGGACAGGGGGAGGGAATGAGCAGTTCTTC.

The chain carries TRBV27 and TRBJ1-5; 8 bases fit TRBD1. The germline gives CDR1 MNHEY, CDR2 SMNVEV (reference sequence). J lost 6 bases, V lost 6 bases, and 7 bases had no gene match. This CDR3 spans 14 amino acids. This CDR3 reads CASSPGTGFQPQHF. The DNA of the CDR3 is TGTGCCAGCAGCCCCGGGACAGGATTTCAGCCCCAGCATTTT.

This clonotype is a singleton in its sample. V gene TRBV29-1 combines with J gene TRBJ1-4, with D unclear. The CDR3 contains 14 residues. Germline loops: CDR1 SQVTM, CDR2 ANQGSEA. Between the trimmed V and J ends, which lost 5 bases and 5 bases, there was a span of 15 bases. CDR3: CSVSLRKSNEKLFF. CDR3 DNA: TGCAGCGTTTCTCTGCGAAAGTCGAATGAAAAACTGTTTTTT. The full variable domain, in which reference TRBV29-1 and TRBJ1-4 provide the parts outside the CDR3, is SAVISQKPSRDICQRGTSLTIQCQVDSQVTMMFWYRQQPGQSLTLIATANQGSEATYESGFVIDKFPISRPNLTFSTLTVSNMSPEDSSIYLCSVSLRKSNEKLFFGSGTQLSVL.

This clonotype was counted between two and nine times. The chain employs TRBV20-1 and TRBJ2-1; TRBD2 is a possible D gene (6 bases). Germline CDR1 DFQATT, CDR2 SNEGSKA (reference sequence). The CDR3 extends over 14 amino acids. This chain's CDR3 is CSSLDMTRGLEQFF. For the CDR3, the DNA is TGCAGCTCCTTAGATATGACTAGAGGGCTTGAGCAGTTCTTC.